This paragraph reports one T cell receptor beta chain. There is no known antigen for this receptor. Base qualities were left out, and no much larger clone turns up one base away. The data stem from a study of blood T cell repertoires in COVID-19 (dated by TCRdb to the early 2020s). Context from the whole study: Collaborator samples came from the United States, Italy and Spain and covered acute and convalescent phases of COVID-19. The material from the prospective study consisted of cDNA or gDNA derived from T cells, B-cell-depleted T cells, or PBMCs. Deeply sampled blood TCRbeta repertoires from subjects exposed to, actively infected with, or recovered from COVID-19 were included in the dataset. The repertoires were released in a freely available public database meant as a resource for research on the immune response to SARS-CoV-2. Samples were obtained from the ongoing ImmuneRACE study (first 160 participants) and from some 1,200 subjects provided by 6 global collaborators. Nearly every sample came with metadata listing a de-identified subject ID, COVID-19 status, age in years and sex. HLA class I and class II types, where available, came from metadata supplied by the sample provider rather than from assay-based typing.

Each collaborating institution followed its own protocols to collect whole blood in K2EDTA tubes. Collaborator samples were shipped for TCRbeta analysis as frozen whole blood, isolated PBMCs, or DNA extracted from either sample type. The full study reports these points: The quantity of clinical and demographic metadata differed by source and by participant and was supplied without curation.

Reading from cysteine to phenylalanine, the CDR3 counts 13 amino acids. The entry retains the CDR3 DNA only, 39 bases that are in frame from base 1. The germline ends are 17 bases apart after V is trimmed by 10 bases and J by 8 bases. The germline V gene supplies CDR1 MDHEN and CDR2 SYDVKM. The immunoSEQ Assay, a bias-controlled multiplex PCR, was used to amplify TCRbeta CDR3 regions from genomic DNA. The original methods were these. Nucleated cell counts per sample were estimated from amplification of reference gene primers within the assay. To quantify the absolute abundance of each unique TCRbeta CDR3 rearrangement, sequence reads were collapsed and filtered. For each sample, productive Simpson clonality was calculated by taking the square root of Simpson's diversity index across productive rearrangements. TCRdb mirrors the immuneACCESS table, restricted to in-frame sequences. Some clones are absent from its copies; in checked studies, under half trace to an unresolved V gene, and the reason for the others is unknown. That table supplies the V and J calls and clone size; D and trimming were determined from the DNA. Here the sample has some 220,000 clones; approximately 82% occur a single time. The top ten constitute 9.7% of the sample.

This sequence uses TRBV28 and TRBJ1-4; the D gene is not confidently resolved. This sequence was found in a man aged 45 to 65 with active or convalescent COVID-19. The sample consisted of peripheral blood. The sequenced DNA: TGTGCCACTGCCCCGCTCAGCGGGGAAAAACTGTTTTTT. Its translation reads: CATAPLSGEKLFF.